Listed here are 7 T cell receptor beta chains from one sample, sequenced in a study of T cell repertoires in cytomegalovirus infection. These TCRs' antigens remain unknown. One entry per CDR3 protein, called by TCRdb with MiXCR from the reads. The data hold approximately 89,000 distinct CDR3 sequences, with roughly 25% observed a single time. This material consisted of CD8+ T cells from cultured PBMCs, taken from culture after CMV antigen stimulation. These receptors all stem from a human donor in good health (CMV status not recorded). Some clones in this sample may be carry-over from other donors' samples.

The sample holds a few counts of this clonotype. This chain links TRBV19 with TRBJ2-1, with TRBD2 matching 12 bases. This CDR3 is 15 amino acids long. The junction had 4 bases not matched to a gene; V was cut back by 5 bases and J by 5 bases. CDR1 and CDR2 (germline): LNHDA, SQIVND (reference sequence). The CDR3 nucleotides read TGTGCCAGTAGTCCCGGACTAGCGGGAAACAATGAGCAGTTCTTC. It encodes CASSPGLAGNNEQFF. The whole variable domain, remainder taken from reference TRBV19 and TRBJ2-1, is DGGITQSPKYLFRKEGQNVTLSCEQNLNHDAMYWYRQDPGQGLRLIYYSQIVNDFQKGDIAEGYSVSREKKESFPLTVTSAQKNPTAFYLCASSPGLAGNNEQFFGPGTRLTVL.

The chain combines TRBV19 with TRBJ1-5, with unresolved D. This CDR3 contains 12 residues. V gave up 7 bases and J gave up 5 bases, with 9 bases separating them. Germline V lookup: CDR1 LNHDA, CDR2 SQIVND (reference sequence). CDR3 DNA sequence: TGTGCCAGTAATGGCGGTTATCAGCCCCAGCATTTT. Protein product: CASNGGYQPQHF.

In this sample, this clonotype turned up a few times. The CDR3 region is CASSPGTGVNEKLFF. The CDR3 region has the DNA TGTGCCAGCAGCCCCGGGACAGGCGTTAATGAAAAACTGTTTTTT. The V call is TRBV2, the J call TRBJ1-4, with 8 bases matching TRBD1. CDR1 and CDR2 (germline): SNHLY, FYNNEI. Trimming removed 6 bases from V and 4 bases from J; junction bases left unmatched: 7. CDR3 length equals 15 residues.

This clonotype was counted many times. CDR3 amino acids: CASSLNGQLSNQPQHF. As DNA, the CDR3 is TGTGCCAGCAGCTTAAATGGACAGCTTAGCAATCAGCCCCAGCATTTT. The genes are TRBV7-2 and TRBJ1-5; maybe TRBD1 (6 bases). The CDR3 is made up of 16 amino acids. V was cut by 2 bases and J by 0 bases, with 11 bases left in between. Germline V gene lookup returns CDR1 SGHTA and CDR2 FQGNSA. The full variable domain, its missing parts supplied by reference TRBV7-2 and TRBJ1-5, is GAGVSQSPSNKVTEKGKDVELRCDPISGHTALYWYRQSLGQGLEFLIYFQGNSAPDKSGLPSDRFSAERTGGSVSTLTIQRTQQEDSAVYLCASSLNGQLSNQPQHFGDGTRLSIL.

This sequence joins TRBV27 and TRBJ2-7; TRBD1 agrees at 7 bases. V gave up 9 bases and J gave up 3 bases; unmatched junction bases: 14. The CDR3 loop spans 15 amino acids. Looked up from germline, CDR1 is MNHEY and CDR2 is SMNVEV (reference sequence). DNA of the CDR3: TGTGCCAGTAATCCTCCGACAGGGAAGATCTACGAGCAGTACTTC. Its translation: CASNPPTGKIYEQYF.

This clonotype was seen a few times. The V and J genes are TRBV27 and TRBJ2-3; D ambiguous. This CDR3 spans 13 amino acids. Trimming shortened V by 1 base and J by 0 bases, and 2 bases separated the two germline ends. The germline V gene has CDR1 MNHEY and CDR2 SMNVEV (reference sequence). The CDR3 loop is CASSLLSTDTQYF. The CDR3 DNA reads TGTGCCAGCAGTTTATTGAGCACAGATACGCAGTATTTT.

This rearrangement joins TRBV5-4 to TRBJ2-7; 12 bases agree with TRBD1. The CDR3 contains 19 residues. V lost 2 bases to trimming and J lost 0 bases; unmatched junction nucleotides: 12. Per germline, CDR1 SGHNT and CDR2 YYREEE (reference sequence). The CDR3 region is CASSLDRDRGLQSSYEQYF. The CDR3 DNA is TGTGCCAGCAGCTTAGACCGGGACAGGGGGCTTCAGAGCTCCTACGAGCAGTACTTC.